The 6 T cell receptor beta chains below all came from one sample that was sequenced in a study of T cells in Graves' hyperthyroidism and ophthalmopathy. Amplification of TCR beta CDR3 regions was performed using RNA transcripts as template. Researchers ran a first-round RT-PCR on the TCR CDR3 using the HTBI primer set. In TCRdb, the multiplex PCR reads were re-called with MiXCR into one record per CDR3 protein. The sample lists around 350,000 distinct CDR3 sequences; roughly 15% were seen once. The specimen sequenced was blood. Receptors were obtained from a woman in her twenties or thirties with Graves' hyperthyroidism that later progressed to Graves' ophthalmopathy.

This clonotype was found many times. V gene TRBV2 combines with J gene TRBJ2-5, with 8 positions matching TRBD1. This CDR3 region has 16 residues. V lost 1 base, J lost 2 bases, and 6 bases stayed unmatched. Per germline, CDR1 SNHLY and CDR2 FYNNEI. The CDR3 loop is CASSEGRTGLQETQYF. The CDR3, as DNA: TGTGCCAGCAGTGAAGGGAGGACAGGGCTGCAAGAGACCCAGTACTTC.

V gene TRBV7-9 combines with J gene TRBJ2-7, with 7 bases lining up with TRBD1. The CDR3 has 13 amino acids. CDR1 SEHNR and CDR2 FQNEAQ come from the germline V gene (reference sequence). The trim removed 3 bases at V and 4 bases at J, leaving 3 bases unmatched. The CDR3 nucleotides are TGTGCCAGCAGCTTCACAGGGGATTACGAGCAGTACTTC. Residues: CASSFTGDYEQYF. Drawing the rest from reference TRBV7-9 and TRBJ2-7, the complete variable domain is DTGVSQNPRHKITKRGQNVTFRCDPISEHNRLYWYRQTLGQGPEFLTYFQNEAQLEKSRLLSDRFSAERPKGSFSTLEIQRTEQGDSAMYLCASSFTGDYEQYFGPGTRLTVT.

This clonotype was recorded at least ten times. This sequence joins TRBV27 and TRBJ2-5; maybe TRBD1 (6 bases). Trimming removed 2 bases at V and 5 bases at J, with 9 bases between. Germline values: CDR1 MNHEY, CDR2 SMNVEV (reference sequence). The CDR3 has 13 amino acids. Written as DNA, the CDR3 is TGTGCCAGCAGTTTAATCGGACAGGAGACCCAGTACTTC. This sequence encodes CASSLIGQETQYF.

This chain uses TRBV19 with TRBJ1-1; D is undetermined. The V gene lost 7 bases and the J gene lost 3 bases, with 15 bases spanning the gap. CDR3 length equals 14 residues. Germline values: CDR1 LNHDA, CDR2 SQIVND (reference sequence). CDR3 sequence reads: CASKVRVADTEAFF. The CDR3 DNA reads TGTGCCAGTAAGGTTCGGGTGGCAGACACTGAAGCTTTCTTT.

This clonotype was counted many times. The rearrangement uses TRBV10-3 and TRBJ2-3, with 9 bases that match TRBD2. With 6 bases clipped from V and 2 bases from J, the junction kept 9 bases outside the gene matches. The CDR3 is 16 residues long. CDR1 and CDR2 from the germline V gene are ENHRY and SYGVKD. The CDR3 reads CAIRKGLAGHTDTQYF. The CDR3 DNA reads TGTGCCATCAGGAAAGGCCTAGCGGGGCACACAGATACGCAGTATTTT.

This clonotype has ten or more counts. The chain uses TRBV27 and TRBJ2-2; 11 bases are shared with TRBD2. The germline V gene encodes CDR1 MNHEY and CDR2 SMNVEV (reference sequence). The CDR3 sequence is 17 residues long. V was pared by 7 bases and J by 7 bases, with 14 bases of the junction left unmatched. The CDR3 nucleotides are TGTGCCAGCACCTTTACCGTAGCGGGGGGGCCTCACGGGGAGCTGTTTTTT. Its translation: CASTFTVAGGPHGELFF.